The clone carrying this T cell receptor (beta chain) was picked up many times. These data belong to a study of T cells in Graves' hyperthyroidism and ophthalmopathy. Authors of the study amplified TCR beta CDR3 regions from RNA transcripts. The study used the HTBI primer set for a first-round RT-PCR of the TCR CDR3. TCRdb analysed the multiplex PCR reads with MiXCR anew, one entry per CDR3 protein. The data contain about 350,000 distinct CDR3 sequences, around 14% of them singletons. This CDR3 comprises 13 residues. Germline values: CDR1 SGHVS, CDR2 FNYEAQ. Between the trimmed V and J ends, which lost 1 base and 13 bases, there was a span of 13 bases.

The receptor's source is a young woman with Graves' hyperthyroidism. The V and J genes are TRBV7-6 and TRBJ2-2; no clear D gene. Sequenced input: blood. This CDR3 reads CASSLVQGMGLFF. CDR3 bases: TGTGCCAGCAGCTTAGTCCAAGGGATGGGGCTGTTTTTT.